The rows below give T cell receptor beta chains drawn from one sample of a study of CD4+ T cells in melanoma. Produced via immunoSEQ multiplex PCR; TCRdb's table is partial and in-frame only. Of about 120,000 clones listed, about 92% are singletons. The specimen sequenced was peripheral blood. The source is a human donor with melanoma. Each CDR3 is given with its conserved first and last residue. D genes are given only for firm matches. Clone size is not always given. Where it is, it says once, few, many or a class for expanded clones.

TRBV27	.	TRBJ2-3	.	CASPSPGPCTDTQYF	TGTGCCAGCCCAAGTCCGGGACCCTGCACAGATACGCAGTATTTT
TRBV2	.	TRBJ2-1	once	CASSEGTPANEQFF	TGTGCCAGCAGTGAGGGGACCCCGGCCAATGAGCAGTTCTTC
TRBV7-9	TRBD1	TRBJ2-2	.	CASIPRGKTGELFF	TGTGCCAGCATACCCAGGGGGAAGACCGGGGAGCTGTTTTTT
TRBV5-1	TRBD2	TRBJ2-5	.	CASSAGLAGGLSQETQYF	TGCGCCAGCAGCGCCGGACTAGCGGGGGGGCTATCCCAAGAGACCCAGTACTTC
TRBV14	TRBD2	TRBJ2-3	.	CASKPTSGSDTQYF	TGTGCCAGCAAACCTACTAGCGGGAGTGATACGCAGTATTTT
TRBV11-2	.	TRBJ1-4	.	CASSLVRTNEKLFF	TGTGCCAGCAGCTTAGTTCGAACTAATGAAAAACTGTTTTTT
TRBV6-5	TRBD1	TRBJ2-7	.	CATRQGRYYEQYF	TGTGCCACCCGACAGGGGCGCTACTACGAGCAGTACTTC
TRBV11-2	TRBD1	TRBJ2-7	once	CASSGTGYEQYF	TGTGCCAGCAGCGGGACAGGGTACGAGCAGTACTTC
TRBV9	.	TRBJ2-1	.	CASSDYRDYNEQFF	TGTGCCAGCAGCGACTACAGGGACTACAATGAGCAGTTCTTC
TRBV6-5	.	TRBJ2-5	few	CASVFSGEETQYF	TGTGCCAGTGTTTTTTCCGGGGAAGAGACCCAGTACTTC
TRBV6-6	.	TRBJ1-4	.	CASSRAGIATNEKLFF	TGTGCCAGCAGTCGTGCAGGGATCGCAACTAATGAAAAACTGTTTTTT
TRBV5-1	TRBD1	TRBJ2-1	.	CASSLDPPGQGFSEQFF	TGCGCCAGCAGCCTAGACCCCCCGGGACAGGGCTTCAGTGAGCAGTTCTTC
TRBV4-2	.	TRBJ1-5	.	CASSQDQGAGNQPQHF	TGTGCCAGCAGCCAAGATCAGGGCGCGGGGAACCAGCCCCAGCATTTT
TRBV5-4	.	TRBJ1-1	.	CASSLETSYTEAFF	TGTGCCAGCAGCTTGGAGACATCTTACACTGAAGCTTTCTTT
TRBV5-1	TRBD1	TRBJ2-3	once	CASSPGQGISDTQYF	TGCGCCAGCAGCCCGGGACAGGGTATTTCAGATACGCAGTATTTT
TRBV6-5	TRBD2	TRBJ2-3	.	CASSRRDYSRDTQYF	TGTGCCAGCAGCCGTCGGGACTACTCTAGGGATACGCAGTATTTT
TRBV7-2	TRBD2	TRBJ2-1	.	CASHRLAVYNEQFF	TGTGCCAGCCATCGACTAGCGGTCTACAATGAGCAGTTCTTC
TRBV5-1	TRBD1	TRBJ1-1	.	CASSLADRGIDTEAFF	TGCGCCAGCAGCCTTGCGGACAGGGGGATCGACACTGAAGCTTTCTTT
TRBV4-1	.	TRBJ2-5	.	CASSQGPGTETQYF	TGCGCCAGCAGCCAAGGGCCGGGTACAGAGACCCAGTACTTC